Below are 9 T cell receptor beta chains sequenced from a single sample in a study of OX40 agonist ivuxolimab in advanced cancers. The library was generated by the immunoSEQ multiplex PCR assay. What TCRdb holds here is the immuneACCESS table cut down to in-frame rearrangements. Part of the clones is not present; checked against another copy, under half of the missing clones reflect an unresolved V gene, and the others are unexplained. The sample yields fewer than 85,000 clones; roughly nine tenths were counted once. The ten largest clones capture approximately 2.2% of the sample. The sample was CD4+ or CD8+ T cells sorted from blood, taken in a trial of the OX40 agonist ivuxolimab. The receptors here all came from an adult with an advanced solid tumor such as melanoma, head and neck, liver or kidney cancer.

The gene calls are TRBV28 and TRBJ1-2, with 10 bases lining up with TRBD1. The junction had 12 bases not matched to a gene; V was cut back by 3 bases and J by 14 bases. The CDR3 is 14 residues long. Germline V gene sequence: CDR1 MDHEN, CDR2 SYDVKM. This CDR3 reads CASSFSGQGGAGTF. The CDR3 DNA is TGTGCCAGCAGTTTCTCCGGACAGGGGGGGGCCGGTACCTTC.

V gene TRBV4-2 combines with J gene TRBJ2-3, with D possibly being TRBD2 (7 bases). Germline V lookup: CDR1 LGHNA, CDR2 YNFKEQ. Trimming stripped 4 bases from V and 2 bases from J, with 16 bases between. The CDR3 consists of 16 residues. This chain's CDR3 is CASSPEGGTHTDTQYF. CDR3 nucleotide sequence: TGTGCCAGCAGCCCAGAGGGGGGGACACACACAGATACGCAGTATTTT.

Turning to this clone: Germline is not matched at one junction end, which may reflect a read error. V is TRBV7-3 and J is TRBJ2-3; 8 bases align to TRBD2. Germline CDR1 reads SGHTA; CDR2 reads FQGTGA. CDR3 length: 15 residues. The CDR3 DNA reads TGTACCAGCAGTTTTACAGCGGGAGTCTTAGATACGCAGTATTTT. Residues: CTSSFTAGVLDTQYF.

This clone was counted between two and nine times. This chain links TRBV11-2 with TRBJ2-7, with a weak D call TRBD2 (6 bases). The V gene's germline CDR1 is SGHAT and CDR2 FQNNGV. This CDR3 is 11 amino acids long. The ends were cut back, 1 base at V and 9 bases at J, with 7 bases in the middle. The CDR3 loop is CASSLGGGQYF. The CDR3 DNA sequence: TGTGCCAGCAGCTTAGGGGGAGGGCAGTACTTC.

The V call is TRBV2, the J call TRBJ2-7; 8 bases are a match to TRBD1. J gave up 2 bases and V 5 bases, and 5 bases lay outside the gene matches. This CDR3 region has 14 residues. The germline V gene has CDR1 SNHLY and CDR2 FYNNEI. Written as DNA, the CDR3 is TGTGCCAGCAGTTCCCAGGGGGCGGCCTACGAGCAGTACTTC. Encoded protein: CASSSQGAAYEQYF.

The rearrangement joins TRBV28 to TRBJ1-5; D unresolved. The CDR3 is 14 residues long. The V and J ends lost 0 bases and 5 bases respectively, with 8 bases between them. Germline V gene data show CDR1 as MDHEN and CDR2 as SYDVKM. This CDR3 is CASSLWGGYQPQHF. The CDR3 DNA reads TGTGCCAGCAGTTTATGGGGAGGATATCAGCCCCAGCATTTT.

This chain connects TRBV28 to TRBJ1-5, with D unresolved. The V gene lost 4 bases and the J gene lost 9 bases, with 13 bases spanning the gap. CDR3 size: 13 residues. CDR1 is MDHEN, CDR2 SYDVKM, per germline. CDR3 in DNA: TGTGCCAGCAGTTGGGCGGGTTGGGGGCCCCAGCATTTT. Amino acid sequence: CASSWAGWGPQHF.

V is TRBV28 and J is TRBJ1-5; D unclear. V was trimmed by 2 bases and J by 6 bases, leaving 5 bases between them. Per the germline V gene, CDR1 is MDHEN and CDR2 is SYDVKM. The CDR3 is made up of 12 amino acids. CDR3 nucleotides: TGTGCCAGCAGTTTAGGGGTTCAGCCCCAGCATTTT. This sequence encodes CASSLGVQPQHF.

The V and J genes are TRBV7-9 and TRBJ2-3; either TRBD1 or TRBD2 may fit D (6 bases each). CDR3 length equals 16 residues. V dropped 5 bases and J dropped 3 bases, with 18 bases sitting between them. Germline-derived CDR1 and CDR2 are SEHNR and FQNEAQ (reference sequence). The CDR3, as DNA: TGTGCCAGCAGCCCTGATGTAGGGGGGCCTACAGATACGCAGTATTTT. Translated, it gives CASSPDVGGPTDTQYF.